These T cell receptor beta chains were read from a single sample in a study of OX40 agonist ivuxolimab in advanced cancers. The data were produced by immunoSEQ multiplex PCR, yet TCRdb's version contains in-frame clones alone and is incomplete. Of roughly 76,000 clones in the sample, around 83% were seen once. Sequenced here: CD4+ or CD8+ T cells sorted from blood, sampled in a trial of the OX40 agonist ivuxolimab. The receptor set was obtained from an adult with an advanced solid tumor such as melanoma, head and neck, liver or kidney cancer. CDR3s include the opening cysteine and the closing phenylalanine or tryptophan. D genes are given only for firm matches. Only part of the rows carry a size: once, few, many, or a class if the clone is expanded.

abundance,j_gene,d_gene,v_gene,CDR3nt,CDR3aa
-,TRBJ2-1,TRBD1,TRBV11-3,TGTGCCAGCAGCCTCAGGACAGGGCTAAGCAATGAGCAGTTCTTC,CASSLRTGLSNEQFF
-,TRBJ1-5,-,TRBV4-1,TGCGCCAGCAGCCAAGATCCGACAGGTCCCAATCAGCCCCAGCATTTT,CASSQDPTGPNQPQHF
-,TRBJ1-5,-,TRBV5-1,TGCGCCAGCAGCTTAAACGGGGCCGATAGCAATCAGCCCCAGCATTTT,CASSLNGADSNQPQHF
-,TRBJ2-7,TRBD1,TRBV7-2,TGTGCCAGCAGTTCCCCGGACAGGGAGTCCTACGAGCAGTACTTC,CASSSPDRESYEQYF
-,TRBJ1-4,-,TRBV28,TGTGCCAGCAGGCCAACGCCCACAACCTGGGCAGGGAGGGGAACTAATGAAAAACTGTTTTTT,CASRPTPTTWAGRGTNEKLFF
once,TRBJ2-7,-,TRBV7-3,TGTGCCAGGGGGAACTGGGGTCCCTACGAGCAGTACTTC,CARGNWGPYEQYF
-,TRBJ2-5,TRBD2,TRBV6-5,TGTGCCAGCAGTACCTTACTAGCGGCCCAAGAGACCCAGTACTTC,CASSTLLAAQETQYF
-,TRBJ1-2,TRBD1,TRBV7-8,TGTGCCAGCAGCTTTTCCGGCAGGGGGCATAACTATGGCTACACCTTC,CASSFSGRGHNYGYTF
-,TRBJ2-1,-,TRBV2,TGTGCCAGCATCTTACAGGGAAATGAGCAGTTCTTC,CASILQGNEQFF
-,TRBJ2-2,TRBD1,TRBV2,TGTGCCAGCAAGCAGACAGGGTTCACCGGGGAGCTGTTTTTT,CASKQTGFTGELFF
-,TRBJ2-5,-,TRBV7-9,TGTGCCAGCAGCTTAGGGTCGGGGACCAGGGAGGAGACCCAGTACTTC,CASSLGSGTREETQYF
-,TRBJ1-2,-,TRBV7-3,TGTGCCAGCAGCTCCCCCGACGGGAATGGCTACACCTTC,CASSSPDGNGYTF
once,TRBJ1-2,-,TRBV18,TGTGCCAGCTCACCGATCATAGCCGACTATGGCTACACCTTC,CASSPIIADYGYTF
-,TRBJ2-1,TRBD2,TRBV6-1,TGTGCCAGCAGTGATTTAACTAGCGGGAGGAGGGCTGAGCAGTTCTTC,CASSDLTSGRRAEQFF
-,TRBJ2-7,-,TRBV6-1,TGTGCCAGCAGTGCCCCCGGAAGGGTTGGAGAGCAGTACTTC,CASSAPGRVGEQYF
few,TRBJ2-2,-,TRBV6-1,TGTGCCAGCAGTCGACAGGGAGGTCCCGGGGAGCTGTTTTTT,CASSRQGGPGELFF
-,TRBJ2-3,-,TRBV7-9,TGTGCCAGCAGCACCTCCTTGGCAGGGAGCACAGATACGCAGTATTTT,CASSTSLAGSTDTQYF
-,TRBJ1-5,-,TRBV4-1,TGCGCCAGCAGCCAAGTGCAGGCTAGCAATCAGCCCCAGCATTTT,CASSQVQASNQPQHF
few,TRBJ1-3,-,TRBV28,TGTGCCAGCAGTTTTCACAGTAACTCTGGAAACACCATATATTTT,CASSFHSNSGNTIYF
-,TRBJ2-6,-,TRBV1,TGCACCAGCAGTATAGAATGTCGGGCCAACGTCCTGACTTTC,CTSSIECRANVLTF
few,TRBJ2-7,-,TRBV19,TGTGCCAGTAGCAGACAGGTTTCCTCCTACGAGCAGTACTTC,CASSRQVSSYEQYF
-,TRBJ1-2,-,TRBV9,TGTGCCAGCAGAAGACAGGATAACTATGGCTACACCTTC,CASRRQDNYGYTF
-,TRBJ1-1,-,TRBV28,TGTGCCAGCAGTACCCCCGGCCCCAACACTGAAGCTTTCTTT,CASSTPGPNTEAFF
-,TRBJ1-3,TRBD1,TRBV7-2,TGTGCCAGCAGCTCCGGGACAGCGAGCTCTGGAAACACCATATATTTT,CASSSGTASSGNTIYF
-,TRBJ1-2,-,TRBV6-1,TGTGCCAGCAGTGCCTATGGGGGTAACTATGGCTACACCTTC,CASSAYGGNYGYTF
once,TRBJ2-2,TRBD1,TRBV18,TGTGCCAGCTCACGGGACAGGGGCACCGGGGAGCTGTTTTTT,CASSRDRGTGELFF
once,TRBJ2-5,-,TRBV5-8,TGTGCCAGCAGCTTCAGGGTAGTTGGTCACGGAGAGACCCAGTACTTC,CASSFRVVGHGETQYF
-,TRBJ2-7,-,TRBV18,TGTGCCAGCCTCTCAGCGGGCCCTTCATCCTACGAGCAGTACTTC,CASLSAGPSSYEQYF
-,TRBJ1-1,-,TRBV29-1,TGCAGCGTTGAAGACCCAAGGGGGATGAACACTGAAGCTTTCTTT,CSVEDPRGMNTEAFF
-,TRBJ2-7,-,TRBV2,TGTGCCAGCAGGCCCCACCTCTACGAGCAGTACTTC,CASRPHLYEQYF
once,TRBJ2-7,-,TRBV6-5,TGTGCCAGCAGTTACGGGGGGTTCTCCTACGAGCAGTACTTC,CASSYGGFSYEQYF
-,TRBJ1-1,TRBD1,TRBV30,TGTGCCTGGAGTCGACAGGGGGGCACTGAAGCTTTCTTT,CAWSRQGGTEAFF
-,TRBJ2-2,-,TRBV7-3,TGTGCCAGCAGCCGCTCGGGAGACGGGGAGCTGTTTTTT,CASSRSGDGELFF
-,TRBJ1-5,-,TRBV28,TGTGCCAGCGGGACACTCAATCAGCCCCAGCATTTT,CASGTLNQPQHF
-,TRBJ1-1,TRBD1,TRBV19,TGTGCCAGTAGTATTACGGGACAGGGGACCCCCACGACTGAAGCTTTCTTT,CASSITGQGTPTTEAFF
-,TRBJ1-5,TRBD1,TRBV30,TGTGCCTGGAGTGCGGGAGGGGACAGGCGAGCAAGGCCCCAGCATTTT,CAWSAGGDRRARPQHF
-,TRBJ1-5,TRBD1,TRBV18,TGTGCCAGCTCACAGAACCGATGGACAGGGGGGGGAGATCAGCCCCAGCATTTT,CASSQNRWTGGGDQPQHF
-,TRBJ1-1,-,TRBV27,TGTGCCAGCTTCCCCCCCATAATTGGGAACACTGAAGCTTTCTTT,CASFPPIIGNTEAFF
-,TRBJ1-4,-,TRBV5-5,TGTGCCAGCAGCTTAGTGCTGAACCAAAAACTGTTTTTT,CASSLVLNQKLFF
-,TRBJ1-1,-,TRBV27,TGTGCCAGCAGTCCTAGCCCCCAGGGCACTGAAGCTTTCTTT,CASSPSPQGTEAFF
-,TRBJ2-2,TRBD1,TRBV5-1,TGCGCCAGCAGCCCCTGGGACAGGGGTAACACCGGGGAGCTGTTTTTT,CASSPWDRGNTGELFF
-,TRBJ2-7,TRBD2,TRBV6-6,TGTGCCAGCAGTTACCCCGGGGGGACCTACGAGCAGTACTTC,CASSYPGGTYEQYF
once,TRBJ1-1,-,TRBV9,TGTGCCAGCAGCGTAGGAGGAGCGAAGAGGACTGAAGCTTTCTTT,CASSVGGAKRTEAFF
-,TRBJ2-3,TRBD2,TRBV7-9,TGTGCCAGCAGCTTAGGGTTAGCGGGGGTCACAGATACGCAGTATTTT,CASSLGLAGVTDTQYF
-,TRBJ1-3,TRBD1,TRBV14,TGTGCCAGCAGCCAGTACTTCCCGGGACAGGGGAGGAACACCATATATTTT,CASSQYFPGQGRNTIYF
-,TRBJ1-4,-,TRBV7-9,TGTGCCAGCAACACGGGACGACTAGGAACTAATGAAAAACTGTTTTTT,CASNTGRLGTNEKLFF
-,TRBJ2-7,-,TRBV14,TGTGCCAGCAGCCAACATGCGGGGAGGAGCTCCTACGAGCAGTACTTC,CASSQHAGRSSYEQYF
-,TRBJ1-2,TRBD1,TRBV4-3,TGCGCCAGCAGCCAAGCGGGCCAGGGGGCGGGAGGCTACACCTTC,CASSQAGQGAGGYTF
once,TRBJ2-7,-,TRBV15,TGTGCCACCAGCAGAGGAGGCTTCCTAGAGCCCGAGCAGTACTTC,CATSRGGFLEPEQYF
-,TRBJ2-7,-,TRBV5-1,TGCGCCAGCAGCCCGTCAGGGGCCCCCCCCTACGAGCAGTACTTC,CASSPSGAPPYEQYF
many,TRBJ1-2,-,TRBV28,TGTGCCAGCACCCAACAGGACACCTATGGCTACACCTTC,CASTQQDTYGYTF
-,TRBJ1-4,-,TRBV10-3,TGTGCCATCAGTGAACAAAGGACAGCTAATGAAAAACTGTTTTTT,CAISEQRTANEKLFF
few,TRBJ1-6,TRBD1,TRBV27,TGTGCCAGCAGTACGCCGACAGGGTATAATTCACCCCTCCACTTT,CASSTPTGYNSPLHF
-,TRBJ1-5,TRBD1,TRBV7-2,TGTGCCAGCAGCTTAGATGCCCCTCGACAGGGAGGATGGCAGCCCCAGCATTTT,CASSLDAPRQGGWQPQHF
-,TRBJ1-1,-,TRBV30,TGTGCCTGGAATCCGGGGAACACTGAAGCTTTCTTT,CAWNPGNTEAFF
-,TRBJ1-4,TRBD1,TRBV5-4,TGTGCCAGCAGCTTGGCCGAGGGGGACAGGGCTGAAAAACTGTTTTTT,CASSLAEGDRAEKLFF
-,TRBJ1-2,-,TRBV6-5,TGTGCCAGTCAGGACGGCTATGGCTACACCTTC,CASQDGYGYTF
once,TRBJ2-7,-,TRBV11-2,TGTGCCAGCAGCTTGGGGGGCCGTAACGAGCAGTACTTC,CASSLGGRNEQYF
-,TRBJ2-6,-,TRBV19,TGTGCCAGTAGCCCCGTGGCCGGGGCCAACGTCCTGACTTTC,CASSPVAGANVLTF
few,TRBJ2-7,TRBD2,TRBV2,TGTGCCAGCAGTGGACCTAGCGGGAGCTCCTACGAGCAGTACTTC,CASSGPSGSSYEQYF